This TCR beta chain stems from a study of cytomegalovirus exposure and HLA in healthy donors. Notes on the study in general: Later on, a genetic analysis was performed. It linked a missense variant in DCLRE1C with V- and J-gene trimming of TCR beta. Analyzed later, most CMV-associated TCR beta chains appeared HLA-restricted.

These donors counted as nominally healthy when sampled, but unrecorded immune exposures were likely. Germline V lookup: CDR1 SGHVS, CDR2 FQNEAQ. The CDR3 is 16 residues long. Unmatched junction bases numbered 6, after V lost 5 bases and J lost 0 bases. 60 Vbeta and 13 Jbeta primers were used in PCR. TCRdb's copy holds only in-frame clones and misses some; the assay was immunoSEQ multiplex PCR. The data hold 150,000 to 200,000 clones, with over 80% observed a single time. To note about this clone: No antigen is known for it.

This chain links TRBV7-8 with TRBJ2-3; 9 bases fit TRBD1. The specimen sequenced was PBMCs. The TCR comes from a boy aged 2 to 10 in good health and CMV-seronegative. Written as DNA, the CDR3 is TGTGCCAGCAGCCCACAGGGGGCCGCCAGCACAGATACGCAGTATTTT. This gives the protein CASSPQGAASTDTQYF.